This note documents a single T cell receptor beta chain sequence. Its specificity is unknown. The entry originates in a study of T cells in localized non-small cell lung cancer. Study-level points and caveats: A higher density of T cells in blood coincided with extended overall survival. Appearances in adjacent lung were noted for a median roughly 50 of the top 100 tumor clones. The study sequenced only one region of the tumor. As a result, intratumor heterogeneity could not be excluded and remains possible.

The assay was immunoSEQ multiplex PCR, and TCRdb's table has in-frame clones only and misses some. This sample has approximately 20,000 clones, with about nine tenths found just once. V gave up 1 base and J gave up 1 base, with 7 bases separating them. Germline V gene data show CDR1 as SGHVS and CDR2 as FQNEAQ. This CDR3 spans 14 amino acids. The sample here was peripheral blood, taken before any cancer treatment. The sequence was obtained from a male donor at least 60 years old with stage I squamous cell lung carcinoma. The chain joins TRBV7-8 to TRBJ1-1; no reliable D call. CDR3 amino acids: CASSLGRGNTEAFF. The CDR3 DNA is TGTGCCAGCAGCTTAGGGCGGGGGAACACTGAAGCTTTCTTT. The full variable domain, its missing parts supplied by reference TRBV7-8 and TRBJ1-1, is GAGVSQSPRYKVAKRGQDVALRCDPISGHVSLFWYQQALGQGPEFLTYFQNEAQLDKSGLPSDRFFAERPEGSVSTLKIQRTQQEDSAVYLCASSLGRGNTEAFFGQGTRLTVV.